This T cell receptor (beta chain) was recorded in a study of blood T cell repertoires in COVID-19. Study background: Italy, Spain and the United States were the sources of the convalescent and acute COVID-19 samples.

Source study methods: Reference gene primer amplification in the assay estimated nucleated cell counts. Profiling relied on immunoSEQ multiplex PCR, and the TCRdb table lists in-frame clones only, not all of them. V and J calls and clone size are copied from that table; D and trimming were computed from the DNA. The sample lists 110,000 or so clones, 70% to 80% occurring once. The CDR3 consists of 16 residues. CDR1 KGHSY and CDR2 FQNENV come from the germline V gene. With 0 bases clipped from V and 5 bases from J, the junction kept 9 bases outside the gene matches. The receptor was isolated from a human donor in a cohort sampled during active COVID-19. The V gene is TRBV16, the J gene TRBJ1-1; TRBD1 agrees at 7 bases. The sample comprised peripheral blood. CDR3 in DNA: TGTGCCAGCAGCCAATCGGCCCCGACAGGGCAAACTGAAGCTTTCTTT. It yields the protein CASSQSAPTGQTEAFF.